This is a list of T cell receptor beta chains from one sample in a study of blood T cell repertoires in COVID-19. TCRdb's copy holds only in-frame clones and misses some; the assay was immunoSEQ multiplex PCR. The table lists around 210,000 clones, about 84% of them singletons. The sample taken for sequencing was peripheral blood. The receptors derive from a woman older than 75 with COVID-19, enrolled during active disease. Each CDR3 is given with its conserved first and last residue. A D gene is named only where the DNA matches it firmly. For some rows the clone size is stated as once, few or many, or as a class when expanded; others skip it.

>.|TRBJ1-6|TRBV28|.
TGTGCCAGCAGTCCCGGACAGCTTAATTCACCCCTCCACTTT
CASSPGQLNSPLHF
>.|TRBJ1-1|TRBV7-9|.
TGTGCCAGCAGCGTTCAACGGGCTGAAGCTTTCTTT
CASSVQRAEAFF
>.|TRBJ2-3|TRBV5-1|TRBD2
TGCGCCAGCAGCCGAACTAGCGGTGCTCTTCCCTCCACAGATACGCAGTATTTT
CASSRTSGALPSTDTQYF
>.|TRBJ1-6|TRBV19|.
TGTGCCAGTAGTATATGGCTTCGGCAGCGTCATTCACCCCTCCACTTT
CASSIWLRQRHSPLHF
>.|TRBJ2-2|TRBV28|.
TGTGCCAGCAGTTCCACCCGGGAGGAGCTGTTTTTT
CASSSTREELFF
>.|TRBJ1-2|TRBV20-1|.
TGCAGTGCTAGTTCGGTGGATGGCTACACCTTC
CSASSVDGYTF
>.|TRBJ2-1|TRBV5-1|.
TGCGCCAGCAGCTTGGTATCCGCTTCAGTCCAGTTCTTC
CASSLVSASVQFF
>.|TRBJ2-5|TRBV28|.
TGTGCCAGCAGTTTAGTTGGGGAGCGGGCGACCCAGTACTTC
CASSLVGERATQYF
>.|TRBJ2-1|TRBV6-1|TRBD2
TGTGCCAGCAGTGGCCATGCGGGAGGGCCAATCTATGAGCAGTTCTTC
CASSGHAGGPIYEQFF
>.|TRBJ2-2|TRBV24-1|.
TGTGCCACCAGTCGGGAGACCGACACCGGGGAGCTGTTTTTT
CATSRETDTGELFF
>.|TRBJ2-7|TRBV19|TRBD2
TGTGCCAGTAGTATAGGACTAGCGAACGAGCAGTACTTC
CASSIGLANEQYF
>.|TRBJ1-5|TRBV4-1|.
TGCGCCAGCAGCCGTGCCCCAGGTTTGGGTCAGCCCCAGCATTTT
CASSRAPGLGQPQHF
>.|TRBJ1-4|TRBV4-1|.
TGCGCCAGCAGCCAAGAATCGAGGGCAGGGGTTGATGAAAAACTGTTTTTT
CASSQESRAGVDEKLFF
>.|TRBJ1-1|TRBV3-1/TRBV3-2|.
TGTGCCAGCAGCAATACAGCAAACACTGAAGCTTTCTTT
CASSNTANTEAFF
>.|TRBJ2-1|TRBV2|TRBD2
TGTGCCACCAGACTAGCGTCCTACAATGAGCAGTTCTTC
CATRLASYNEQFF
>.|TRBJ2-2|TRBV12-5|.
TGTGCTAGTGGTTTGGGGGGGGCCGGGGAGCTGTTTTTT
CASGLGGAGELFF
>.|TRBJ2-7|TRBV18|.
TGTGCCAGCTCACCCCCCGGGATCGCCTACGAGCAGTACTTC
CASSPPGIAYEQYF
>.|TRBJ2-2|TRBV15|.
TGTGCCACCAGCACTGGAGGAGCGGCAGATACCGGGGAGCTGTTTTTT
CATSTGGAADTGELFF
>once|TRBJ2-7|TRBV12-3/TRBV12-4|.
TGTGCCAGCAGTTTAGTAGCGCACTACGAGCAGTACTTC
CASSLVAHYEQYF
>.|TRBJ2-6|TRBV18|TRBD1
TGTGCCAGCTCACCTCCGGGACAGGGGGTCAGTGGGGCCAACGTCCTGACTTTC
CASSPPGQGVSGANVLTF
>.|TRBJ2-1|TRBV12-3/TRBV12-4|TRBD1
TGTGCCAGCAGTTGGACAGGATACAATGAGCAGTTCTTC
CASSWTGYNEQFF
>.|TRBJ1-2|TRBV2|TRBD1
TGTGCCAGCAGCCGGGACAGGGGAAATGGCTACACCTTC
CASSRDRGNGYTF
>.|TRBJ1-1|TRBV16|.
TGTGCCAGCAGCCCGGGCCGAGGGACTGAAGCTTTCTTT
CASSPGRGTEAFF
>.|TRBJ1-3|TRBV5-1|.
TGCGCCAGCAGCTTGGACCAGGGGTTAGCAGGAAACACCATATATTTT
CASSLDQGLAGNTIYF
>.|TRBJ2-7|TRBV10-3|TRBD1
TGTGCCATCAGTGCTGGACAGGGGAGTAACGAGCAGTACTTC
CAISAGQGSNEQYF
>.|TRBJ1-5|TRBV7-3|TRBD1
TGTGCCAGCAGCTTAGGAACAGGGGCCAATCAGCCCCAGCATTTT
CASSLGTGANQPQHF
>.|TRBJ2-1|TRBV6-4|TRBD2
TGTGCCAGCAGCGCTATTGGCGGGGGGTACAATGAGCAGTTCTTC
CASSAIGGGYNEQFF
>once|TRBJ1-1|TRBV7-8|.
TGTGCCAGCAGACAGCCATCCCTAAACACTGAAGCTTTCTTT
CASRQPSLNTEAFF
>.|TRBJ1-6|TRBV7-2|.
TGTGCCAGCAGCTTAGTTGGACAGTCGACTTCACCCCTCCACTTT
CASSLVGQSTSPLHF
>.|TRBJ2-5|TRBV7-2|.
TGTGCCAGCAGCTTCTCGTACCAAGAGACCCAGTACTTC
CASSFSYQETQYF
>.|TRBJ1-1|TRBV5-1|.
TGCGCCAGCAGCTTGGGTCAGGGGAGCACTGAAGCTTTCTTT
CASSLGQGSTEAFF
>few|TRBJ2-3|TRBV4-1|.
TGCGCCAGCAGCCAAGGAGGCCTGCCGGCAGATACGCAGTATTTT
CASSQGGLPADTQYF
>.|TRBJ2-1|TRBV5-1|.
TGCGCCAGCAGCTTGGTTCAGGTCAATGAGCAGTTCTTC
CASSLVQVNEQFF
>.|TRBJ2-7|TRBV9|.
TGTGCCAGCAGCGTAGTGGGGGCAGGCGAGCAGTACTTC
CASSVVGAGEQYF
>.|TRBJ1-5|TRBV18|TRBD1
TGTGCCAGCTCACCACCCACAGGGGGCGCAGGATATCAGCCCCAGCATTTT
CASSPPTGGAGYQPQHF
>.|TRBJ1-5|TRBV19|TRBD1
TGTGCCAGTAGCCTAAGGGGGCTCTGGCAGCCCCAGCATTTT
CASSLRGLWQPQHF
>few|TRBJ1-2|TRBV7-9|.
TGTGCCAGCAGCTTAGCTGGCAGGGGCTACACCTTC
CASSLAGRGYTF
>.|TRBJ2-3|TRBV7-9|.
TGTGCCAGCGGCCCGTTTGATACGCAGTATTTT
CASGPFDTQYF
>.|TRBJ2-1|TRBV11-2|TRBD2
TGTGCCAGCAGCTTAGTCGGGTCGGGAGGGTACAATGAGCAGTTCTTC
CASSLVGSGGYNEQFF
>many|TRBJ2-7|TRBV24-1|TRBD1
TGTGCCACCAGTGATTTGTGGGACAGCTACGAGCAGTACTTC
CATSDLWDSYEQYF
>.|TRBJ1-1|TRBV9|.
TGTGCCAGCAGCGTAGAGCCTGACACTGAAGCTTTCTTT
CASSVEPDTEAFF
>once|TRBJ2-3|TRBV5-6|TRBD2
TGTGCCAGCAGCCCTACTAGCGGGGGCTTATCAGATACGCAGTATTTT
CASSPTSGGLSDTQYF
>.|TRBJ2-2|TRBV9|TRBD1
TGTGCCAGCAGCGTAGCTCAGGGGGCGAGCGGGGAGCTGTTTTTT
CASSVAQGASGELFF
>.|TRBJ1-6|TRBV14|TRBD1
TGTGCCAGCAGCCACGGGACAGGGGCACCCCTCCACTTT
CASSHGTGAPLHF
>.|TRBJ1-6|TRBV5-4|TRBD1
TGTGCCAGCAGCCAACAGGGGCCGAATAATTCACCCCTCCACTTT
CASSQQGPNNSPLHF
>.|TRBJ1-4|TRBV7-8|TRBD1
TGTGCCAGCAGCGGCTCCGGGACAGGCGGTGAAAAACTGTTTTTT
CASSGSGTGGEKLFF
>.|TRBJ2-3|TRBV9|TRBD1
TGTGCCAGCAGCAGAACAGGGGTCCTCACAGATACGCAGTATTTT
CASSRTGVLTDTQYF
>once|TRBJ2-1|TRBV6-5|.
TGTGCCAGCAGTAGCAAAGCTCCTGGCAATGAGCAGTTCTTC
CASSSKAPGNEQFF
>.|TRBJ2-1|TRBV3-1/TRBV3-2|.
TGTGCCAGCAGCCAAGAAGCAGGAAAATACAATGAGCAGTTCTTC
CASSQEAGKYNEQFF
>.|TRBJ2-2|TRBV9|.
TGTGCCAGCAGCGTAGATCCAGGCTTGAACACCGGGGAGCTGTTTTTT
CASSVDPGLNTGELFF
>.|TRBJ1-6|TRBV3-1/TRBV3-2|.
TGTGCCAGCAGCCCCCGCCGTGGGAGTTTAAGTCGACCCCTCCACTTT
CASSPRRGSLSRPLHF